These T cell receptor beta chains were read from a single sample in a study of CD8+ T cells in alopecia areata. Measured with immunoSEQ multiplex PCR; TCRdb has only the in-frame clones, and not every one. The sample contains approximately 200,000 clones, approximately 56% of which appear only once. Sequencing used CD4+ T cells sorted from blood, obtained at week 4, from a patient treated with tofacitinib. All receptors derive from a human donor with alopecia areata. Each CDR3 is given with its conserved first and last residue. The D gene is left open where the match is weak. Where a row states a size, it is once, few, many or the class of an expanded clone; other rows omit it.

j_call clone_size v_call d_call cdr3_aa cdr3_nt
TRBJ2-4 - TRBV7-8 - CASSSRTVPQDIQYF TGTGCCAGCAGCTCTCGGACAGTCCCCCAGGACATTCAGTACTTC
TRBJ2-7 few TRBV2 TRBD1 CASSERGQRYEQYF TGTGCCAGCAGTGAAAGGGGACAGCGATACGAGCAGTACTTC
TRBJ1-3 - TRBV7-2 - CASSLESRNTIYF TGTGCCAGCAGCTTAGAATCTAGAAACACCATATATTTT
TRBJ1-2 - TRBV28 - CASSSNYGYTF TGTGCCAGCAGCAGTAACTATGGCTACACCTTC
TRBJ2-7 - TRBV2 TRBD1 CASSATGTGGGEQYF TGTGCCAGCAGTGCAACCGGGACAGGGGGGGGCGAGCAGTACTTC
TRBJ2-6 - TRBV6-1 - CANEVGANVLTF TGTGCCAACGAGGTTGGGGCCAACGTCCTGACTTTC
TRBJ2-3 once TRBV29-1 - CSVEAGATDTQYF TGCAGCGTTGAAGCGGGAGCCACAGATACGCAGTATTTT
TRBJ1-2 - TRBV29-1 - CSVKGYGYTF TGCAGCGTCAAGGGGTATGGCTACACCTTC
TRBJ2-3 - TRBV13 - CASSYGGGADTQYF TGTGCCAGCAGCTACGGTGGGGGAGCAGATACGCAGTATTTT
TRBJ2-6 few TRBV14 - CASSHRTASGANVLTF TGTGCCAGCAGCCACCGGACAGCCTCTGGGGCCAACGTCCTGACTTTC
TRBJ2-7 - TRBV19 - CASSIRGLQSYEQYF TGTGCCAGTAGTATCAGAGGACTACAAAGCTACGAGCAGTACTTC
TRBJ2-4 - TRBV4-1 - CASSQDRTGVKNIQYF TGCGCCAGCAGCCAAGATCGAACCGGGGTAAAAAACATTCAGTACTTC
TRBJ2-3 once TRBV4-2 TRBD1 CASSPTGQGAKDTQYF TGTGCCAGCAGCCCGACCGGACAGGGGGCAAAAGATACGCAGTATTTT
TRBJ2-2 - TRBV2 - CASSNGVGELFF TGTGCCAGCAGTAACGGGGTCGGGGAGCTGTTTTTT
TRBJ2-7 - TRBV5-1 TRBD2 CASRTLAGPYEQYF TGCGCCAGCAGGACCCTAGCGGGCCCCTACGAGCAGTACTTC
TRBJ2-7 - TRBV29-1 - CSVGASVVEQYF TGCAGCGTTGGTGCTAGCGTGGTCGAGCAGTACTTC
TRBJ2-7 - TRBV30 TRBD1 CAWRPSGQGSYEQYF TGTGCCTGGAGACCCTCGGGACAGGGCTCCTACGAGCAGTACTTC
TRBJ1-1 - TRBV29-1 TRBD1 CSASGRRGQGRAEAFF TGCAGCGCCTCAGGGCGGCGGGGACAGGGTAGGGCTGAAGCTTTCTTT
TRBJ2-7 - TRBV10-3 - CAISESITLAGSDEQYF TGTGCCATCAGTGAGTCTATTACCCTAGCAGGTTCCGACGAGCAGTACTTC
TRBJ2-5 - TRBV5-1 TRBD2 CASSFLGLAGGETQYF TGCGCCAGCAGCTTTCTCGGGTTAGCGGGAGGCGAGACCCAGTACTTC
TRBJ2-7 - TRBV29-1 TRBD1 CSVTGTLNYEQYF TGCAGCGTGACAGGGACCCTAAACTACGAGCAGTACTTC
TRBJ2-3 - TRBV7-9 - CASRITGSDTQYF TGTGCCAGCAGAATCACCGGGTCCGATACGCAGTATTTT
TRBJ2-1 - TRBV5-1 TRBD2 CASTSSGSHNEQFF TGCGCCAGCACCTCGAGCGGGAGCCACAATGAGCAGTTCTTC
TRBJ2-5 - TRBV29-1 TRBD2 CSVAPQAGGTGETQYF TGCAGCGTTGCCCCTCAAGCGGGAGGTACTGGAGAGACCCAGTACTTC
TRBJ2-7 once TRBV19 TRBD1 CASSIRWTGGEQYF TGTGCCAGTAGTATCCGGTGGACAGGGGGCGAGCAGTACTTC